The clone carrying this T cell receptor (beta chain) was counted ten times or more. Its antigen is unidentified. Each CDR3 protein gets one entry after TCRdb re-called the 5' RACE reads with MiXCR. The sample shows 640,000 or so distinct CDR3 sequences, over 5% of them seen only once. The sample originates from a study of identical twins. Findings and limits, study-wide: Alpha sequences out of frame and shared by twins had excess low generation probability.

This CDR3 spans 18 amino acids. The germline V gene encodes CDR1 LNHNV and CDR2 YYDKDF (reference sequence). Between the trimmed V and J ends, which lost 1 base and 6 bases, there was a span of 23 bases. The origin of this receptor is a man younger than 35 in good health. V is TRBV15 and J is TRBJ2-3; D perhaps matches TRBD2 (6 bases). Sequencing was carried out using naive T cells sorted from blood. The DNA of the CDR3 is TGTGCCACCAGCAGAGCGGGGGACCATCGCGGCAGATTGGATACGCAGTATTTT. It is translated as CATSRAGDHRGRLDTQYF. Complete variable domain (other parts from reference TRBV15 and TRBJ2-3): DAMVIQNPRYQVTQFGKPVTLSCSQTLNHNVMYWYQQKSSQAPKLLFHYYDKDFNNEADTPDNFQSRRPNTSFCFLDIRSPGLGDTAMYLCATSRAGDHRGRLDTQYFGPGTRLTVL.